The next 30 T cell receptor beta chains were all read from a single sample in a study of blood T cell repertoires in COVID-19. Clones were sequenced by immunoSEQ multiplex PCR, and TCRdb holds only the in-frame ones, with some missing. The sample has roughly 200,000 clones, around three quarters seen once. Sequencing used peripheral blood. The receptors come from a woman aged 70-85 years with acute or convalescent COVID-19.

The CDR3 is CASSLQGFSYNEQFF. Here the CDR3 DNA reads TGTGCCAGCAGCTTACAGGGTTTCTCCTACAATGAGCAGTTCTTC. V gene TRBV7-3 combines with J gene TRBJ2-1; tentative D call: TRBD1 (5 bases). V was shortened by 2 bases and J by 0 bases, with 8 bases between the two germline ends. The V gene's germline CDR1 is SGHTA and CDR2 FQGTGA. The CDR3 spans 15 residues.

The chain is built from TRBV7-8 and TRBJ1-1; tentative D call: TRBD1 (5 bases). In germline, CDR1 is SGHVS, CDR2 FQNEAQ. The CDR3 is 14 amino acids. V dropped 1 base and J dropped 4 bases, with 10 bases sitting between them. The CDR3 coding sequence is TGTGCCAGCAGCTTAGGTTGGGGCTCCACTGAAGCTTTCTTT. Its protein is CASSLGWGSTEAFF.

To note about this clone: The same CDR3 arises from other DNA sequences in this sample as well. V gene TRBV2 combines with J gene TRBJ1-3; TRBD1 matches at 8 bases. The CDR3 contains 14 residues. After removal of 8 bases from V and 3 bases from J, the junction contained 6 bases not matched to a gene. The germline gives CDR1 SNHLY, CDR2 FYNNEI. The CDR3 reads CASRTGTRGNTIYF. CDR3 DNA sequence: TGTGCCAGCCGGACAGGGACGCGTGGAAACACCATATATTTT.

The chain carries TRBV2 and TRBJ1-1; 9 bases are shared with TRBD1. The germline V gene has CDR1 SNHLY and CDR2 FYNNEI. Trimming cost V 6 bases and J 5 bases; bases outside gene matches: 4. CDR3 length equals 13 residues. The DNA of the CDR3 is TGTGCCAGCAGGGGACAGGGAGGTACTGAAGCTTTCTTT. This gives the protein CASRGQGGTEAFF.

This clone has only a few counts. The chain uses TRBV30 and TRBJ2-2, with 11 bases lining up with TRBD2. Per germline, CDR1 GTSNPN and CDR2 SVGIG (reference sequence). V was pared by 3 bases and J by 3 bases, with 3 bases of the junction left unmatched. The CDR3 sequence is 15 residues long. The CDR3 DNA sequence: TGTGCCTGGAGAGCTAGCGGGAGGTACACCGGGGAGCTGTTTTTT. Translating it yields CAWRASGRYTGELFF.

The chain has TRBV15 and TRBJ2-1; D ambiguous. Looked up from germline, CDR1 is LNHNV and CDR2 is YYDKDF (reference sequence). The CDR3 extends over 14 amino acids. Trimming took 5 bases from V and 10 from J, leaving 18 bases between them. The CDR3: CATSSYSGSREQFF. CDR3 nucleotides: TGTGCCACCAGCTCCTATTCAGGCTCAAGGGAGCAGTTCTTC.

In nucleotides, the CDR3 is TGTGCCAGCTCACGTCTAGCCGCAGATACGCAGTATTTT. Translation gives CASSRLAADTQYF. This chain joins TRBV18 and TRBJ2-3, with D perhaps matching TRBD2 (5 bases). This CDR3 has 13 residues. V was pared by 4 bases and J by 4 bases, with 9 bases between. Looked up from germline, CDR1 is KGHSH and CDR2 is LQKENI.

The rearrangement joins TRBV9 to TRBJ1-1; the D is unclear. The V end was cut by 0 bases, the J end by 2 bases, with 8 bases between. The CDR3 is 14 amino acids. In germline, CDR1 is SGDLS, CDR2 YYNGEE. CDR3 region: CASSVATRNTEAFF. In DNA form, the CDR3 reads TGTGCCAGCAGCGTAGCTACGAGAAACACTGAAGCTTTCTTT.

V and J are TRBV6-2 or TRBV6-3 and TRBJ1-2, with a weak D call TRBD1 (6 bases). The CDR3 length is 14 residues. Germline lookup yields CDR1 MNHEY and CDR2 SVGEGT. V shed 6 bases and J shed 5 bases, with 16 bases lying between them. CDR3 residues: CASSPPQGRYGYTF. The CDR3 coding sequence is TGTGCCAGCAGCCCTCCACAGGGAAGGTATGGCTACACCTTC.

This chain links TRBV7-9 with TRBJ2-1, with 7 bases fitting TRBD2. V trimming: 4 bases; J trimming: 1 base; junction bases outside the gene matches: 16. This CDR3 spans 19 amino acids. Germline CDR1 is SEHNR and CDR2 is FQNEAQ (reference sequence). CDR3 sequence (DNA): TGTGCCAGCAGCTCTAATTTTTGGGTAGCGGGTTCGTCCTACAATGAGCAGTTCTTC. This gives the protein CASSSNFWVAGSSYNEQFF. The variable domain in full, completed from reference TRBV7-9 and TRBJ2-1, reads DTGVSQNPRHKITKRGQNVTFRCDPISEHNRLYWYRQTLGQGPEFLTYFQNEAQLEKSRLLSDRFSAERPKGSFSTLEIQRTEQGDSAMYLCASSSNFWVAGSSYNEQFFGPGTRLTVL.

This chain uses TRBV2 with TRBJ2-5; 13 nucleotides line up with TRBD2. The CDR3 sequence is 15 residues long. The V segment lost 6 bases and the J segment 4 bases; nucleotides outside the gene matches: 5. CDR1 is SNHLY, CDR2 FYNNEI, per germline. Written as DNA, the CDR3 is TGTGCCAGCAGCCGACTAGCGGGAGGTCGAGAGACCCAGTACTTC. Translation gives CASSRLAGGRETQYF.

V gene TRBV5-4 combines with J gene TRBJ2-1; possibly TRBD1 for D (6 bases). V shed 3 bases and J shed 9 bases, with 13 bases lying between them. Germline CDR1 and CDR2: SGHNT and YYREEE (reference sequence). The CDR3 has 13 residues. The CDR3 DNA is TGTGCCAGCAGCTCGGACAGTAAGGGTGAGCAGTTCTTC. Its translation is CASSSDSKGEQFF.

V usage is TRBV28 and J usage is TRBJ2-5; 9 positions agree with TRBD2. V lost 5 bases to trimming and J lost 2 bases; unmatched junction nucleotides: 6. The CDR3 loop spans 15 amino acids. CDR1 is MDHEN and CDR2 is SYDVKM in the germline V gene. The CDR3 region is CASSGASGNQETQYF. In DNA form, the CDR3 reads TGTGCCAGCAGTGGGGCTAGCGGGAATCAAGAGACCCAGTACTTC.

J is TRBJ1-1 and V is TRBV5-4; TRBD1 matches at 11 bases. V lost 0 bases, J lost 4 bases, and 2 bases stayed unmatched. The V gene's germline CDR1 is SGHNT and CDR2 YYREEE (reference sequence). This CDR3 comprises 15 residues. The CDR3 protein is CASSLGGQGGTEAFF. CDR3 sequence (DNA): TGTGCCAGCAGCTTGGGGGGACAGGGGGGCACTGAAGCTTTCTTT.

The rearrangement uses TRBV19 and TRBJ2-2, with 9 bases aligning to TRBD2. With 8 bases clipped from V and 2 bases from J, the junction kept 6 bases outside the gene matches. Germline-derived CDR1 and CDR2 are LNHDA and SQIVND (reference sequence). This CDR3 has 15 amino acids. CDR3 sequence: CASSGLAENTGELFF. CDR3 bases: TGTGCCAGTTCGGGACTAGCAGAAAACACCGGGGAGCTGTTTTTT. Using reference TRBV19 and TRBJ2-2 for the parts outside the CDR3, the full variable domain is DGGITQSPKYLFRKEGQNVTLSCEQNLNHDAMYWYRQDPGQGLRLIYYSQIVNDFQKGDIAEGYSVSREKKESFPLTVTSAQKNPTAFYLCASSGLAENTGELFFGEGSRLTVL.

The sample holds one count of this clone. The chain uses TRBV3-1 (or the pseudogene TRBV3-2) and TRBJ2-7; D ambiguous. V was cut by 1 base and J by 3 bases, with 13 bases left in between. This CDR3 region has 15 residues. Germline V gene sequence: CDR1 LGHDT, CDR2 YNNKEL (reference sequence). The CDR3 DNA sequence: TGTGCCAGCAGCCAAGGAGTACCTCAAGACTACGAGCAGTACTTC. Translation gives CASSQGVPQDYEQYF.

This clone was found a few times. J is TRBJ1-1 and V is TRBV18; no clear D. Germline V gene sequence: CDR1 KGHSH, CDR2 LQKENI. CDR3 length equals 17 residues. V was pared by 2 bases and J by 1 base, with 17 bases between. The CDR3 nucleotides read TGTGCCAGCTCACCAAGACTTCCTTCGACCAAGAACACTGAAGCTTTCTTT. Translating gives CASSPRLPSTKNTEAFF.

CDR3 sequence reads: CASSPDKSYGYTF. For the CDR3, the DNA is TGTGCCAGCTCACCAGACAAGAGCTATGGCTACACCTTC. This chain uses TRBV18 with TRBJ1-2; no clear D. The V end was cut by 2 bases, the J end by 4 bases, with 8 bases between. Germline V gene lookup returns CDR1 KGHSH and CDR2 LQKENI. The CDR3 length is 13 residues.

The rearrangement links TRBV5-1 to TRBJ2-1; a possible D gene is TRBD1 (5 bases). The V and J ends lost 1 base and 6 bases respectively, with 14 bases between them. The CDR3 spans 15 residues. Germline V gene data show CDR1 as SGHRS and CDR2 as YFSETQ. In DNA form, the CDR3 reads TGCGCCAGCAGCTTGTATCCCGGCCAGGGCAATGAGCAGTTCTTC. It specifies CASSLYPGQGNEQFF. The full variable domain, in which reference TRBV5-1 and TRBJ2-1 provide the parts outside the CDR3, is KAGVTQTPRYLIKTRGQQVTLSCSPISGHRSVSWYQQTPGQGLQFLFEYFSETQRNKGNFPGRFSGRQFSNSRSEMNVSTLELGDSALYLCASSLYPGQGNEQFFGPGTRLTVL.

This sequence joins TRBV27 and TRBJ2-7, with 9 bases identical to TRBD2. CDR3 length: 15 residues. Germline loops: CDR1 MNHEY, CDR2 SMNVEV (reference sequence). The V gene end was trimmed by 2 bases and the J gene end by 0 bases; junction bases not matched to a gene: 2. CDR3 bases: TGTGCCAGCAGTTTACTAGCGGGGAGCTCCTACGAGCAGTACTTC. Protein sequence: CASSLLAGSSYEQYF.

The rearrangement joins TRBV19 to TRBJ1-1; D is uncertain. Trimming shortened V by 2 bases and J by 3 bases, and 10 bases separated the two germline ends. Germline V lookup: CDR1 LNHDA, CDR2 SQIVND (reference sequence). The CDR3 contains 14 residues. In DNA form, the CDR3 reads TGTGCCAGTAGTATATCGGGGTTGGACACTGAAGCTTTCTTT. Translating it yields CASSISGLDTEAFF.

The genes are TRBV10-3 and TRBJ2-1; 10 bases are shared with TRBD2. J lost 6 bases, V lost 8 bases, and 7 bases had no gene match. The length of the CDR3 is 14 residues. Germline CDR1 and CDR2: ENHRY and SYGVKD. The CDR3 DNA is TGTGCCATCCGGGCTAGCGGGAGTGGCAATGAGCAGTTCTTC. As protein: CAIRASGSGNEQFF.

The J gene is TRBJ1-1, the V gene TRBV3-1 (or the pseudogene TRBV3-2); D is unclear. This CDR3 region has 13 residues. The V and J ends lost 0 bases and 4 bases respectively, with 6 bases between them. Germline values: CDR1 LGHDT, CDR2 YNNKEL (reference sequence). CDR3 nucleotides: TGTGCCAGCAGCCAAGAGGAGGGCACTGAAGCTTTCTTT. Amino acid sequence: CASSQEEGTEAFF.

V gene TRBV5-1 combines with J gene TRBJ2-3; 10 bases are shared with TRBD1. Germline CDR1 SGHRS, CDR2 YFSETQ. The CDR3 covers 15 residues. The V gene end was trimmed by 4 bases and the J gene end by 3 bases; junction bases not matched to a gene: 5. CDR3 region: CASSPRTGGTDTQYF. The DNA for the CDR3 is TGCGCCAGCAGCCCACGGACAGGGGGTACAGATACGCAGTATTTT.

The chain uses TRBV28 and TRBJ2-1; D not certain. Trimming left V 5 bases short and J 3 bases short, with 20 bases between. The CDR3 contains 17 residues. Germline V gene data show CDR1 as MDHEN and CDR2 as SYDVKM. CDR3 residues: CASSPLRRRASYNEQFF. The DNA of the CDR3 is TGTGCCAGCAGTCCTCTTCGGCGCCGAGCGAGCTACAATGAGCAGTTCTTC.

The chain combines TRBV18 with TRBJ2-1; D remains unclear. The CDR3 spans 14 residues. V gave up 4 bases and J gave up 4 bases, with 11 bases separating them. Germline V gives CDR1 KGHSH, CDR2 LQKENI. The DNA for the CDR3 is TGTGCCAGCTCACTAGAGACAAATTACAATGAGCAGTTCTTC. Protein: CASSLETNYNEQFF.

This chain uses TRBV7-9 with TRBJ2-3; no definite D call. The CDR3 is 12 amino acids. Per germline, CDR1 SEHNR and CDR2 FQNEAQ (reference sequence). Trimming removed 4 bases at V and 7 bases at J, with 9 bases between. CDR3 residues: CASSSGVNTQYF. CDR3 coding DNA: TGTGCCAGCAGCTCAGGCGTAAATACGCAGTATTTT.

This clone has a handful of counts. This sequence joins TRBV14 and TRBJ2-3; D is perhaps TRBD2 (5 bases). Trimming left V 3 bases short and J 4 bases short, with 8 bases between. This CDR3 contains 13 residues. In germline, CDR1 is SGHDN, CDR2 FVKESK. CDR3 nucleotides: TGTGCCAGCAGCCACGCACTAGCAGATACGCAGTATTTT. Protein: CASSHALADTQYF.

The chain is built from TRBV27 and TRBJ1-2; D might be TRBD1 (5 bases). V was clipped by 5 bases and J by 4 bases, with 11 bases between them. Looked up from germline, CDR1 is MNHEY and CDR2 is SMNVEV (reference sequence). This CDR3 has 13 residues. The CDR3 loop is CASSPGFSYGYTF. The CDR3 DNA is TGTGCCAGCAGTCCAGGGTTCTCCTATGGCTACACCTTC.

The table lists this clone with a few counts. The chain joins TRBV30 to TRBJ1-3; D unclear. Trimming removed 0 bases at V and 4 bases at J, with 4 bases between. Germline CDR1 GTSNPN, CDR2 SVGIG (reference sequence). There are 12 residues in the CDR3. CDR3 nucleotides: TGTGCCTGGAGTGTTATGGGAAACACCATATATTTT. It yields the protein CAWSVMGNTIYF.